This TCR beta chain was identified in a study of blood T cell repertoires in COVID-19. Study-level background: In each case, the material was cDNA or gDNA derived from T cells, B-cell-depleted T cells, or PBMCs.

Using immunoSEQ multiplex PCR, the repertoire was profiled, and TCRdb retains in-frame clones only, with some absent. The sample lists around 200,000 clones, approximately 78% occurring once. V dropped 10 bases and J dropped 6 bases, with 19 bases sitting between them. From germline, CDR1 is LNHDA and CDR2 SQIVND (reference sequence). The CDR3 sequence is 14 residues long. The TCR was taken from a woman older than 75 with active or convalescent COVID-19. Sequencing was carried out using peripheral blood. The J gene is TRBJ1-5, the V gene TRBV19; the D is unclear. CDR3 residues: CATTLGSGPQPQHF. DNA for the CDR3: TGTGCCACCACTCTCGGCTCGGGTCCTCAGCCCCAGCATTTT.